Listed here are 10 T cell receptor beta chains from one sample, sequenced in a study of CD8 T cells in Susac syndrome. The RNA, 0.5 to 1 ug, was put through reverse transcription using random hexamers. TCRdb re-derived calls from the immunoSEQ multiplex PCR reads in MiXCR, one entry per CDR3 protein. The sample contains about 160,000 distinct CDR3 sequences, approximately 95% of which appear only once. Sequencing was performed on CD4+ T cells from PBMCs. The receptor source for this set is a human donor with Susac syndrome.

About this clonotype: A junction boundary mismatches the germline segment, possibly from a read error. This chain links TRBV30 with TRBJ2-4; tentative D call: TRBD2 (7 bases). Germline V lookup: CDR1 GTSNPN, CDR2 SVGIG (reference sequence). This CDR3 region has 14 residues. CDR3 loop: CAWSSERDKNVQYF. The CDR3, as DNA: TGTGCCTGGAGCTCCGAGCGGGACAAAAACGTTCAGTACTTC.

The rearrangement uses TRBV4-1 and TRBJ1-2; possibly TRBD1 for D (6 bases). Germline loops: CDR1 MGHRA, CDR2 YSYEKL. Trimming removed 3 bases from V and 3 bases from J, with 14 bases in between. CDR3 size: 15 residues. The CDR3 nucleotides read TGCGCCAGCAGCCAGGGGGCAGGGAGGGACTATGGCTACACCTTC. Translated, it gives CASSQGAGRDYGYTF.

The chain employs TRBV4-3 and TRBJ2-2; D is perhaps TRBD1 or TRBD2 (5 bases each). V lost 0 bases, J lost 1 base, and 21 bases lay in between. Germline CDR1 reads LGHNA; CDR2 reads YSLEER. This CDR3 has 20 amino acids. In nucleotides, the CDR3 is TGCGCCAGCAGCCAAGATCTGTTCCGGGACCCCCGCTGGAACACCGGGGAGCTGTTTTTT. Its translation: CASSQDLFRDPRWNTGELFF.

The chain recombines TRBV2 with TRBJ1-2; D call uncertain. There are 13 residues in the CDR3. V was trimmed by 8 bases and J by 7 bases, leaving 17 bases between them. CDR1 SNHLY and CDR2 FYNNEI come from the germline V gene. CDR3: CASSPRPMGGYTF. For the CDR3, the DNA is TGTGCCAGCTCTCCGAGACCAATGGGTGGCTACACCTTC.

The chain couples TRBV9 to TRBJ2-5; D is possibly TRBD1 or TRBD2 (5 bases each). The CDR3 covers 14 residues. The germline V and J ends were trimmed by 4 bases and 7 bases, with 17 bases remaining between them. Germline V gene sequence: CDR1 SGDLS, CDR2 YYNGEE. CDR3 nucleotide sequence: TGTGCCAGCAGCCCAACCGGGGCCGGAGGGACCCAGTACTTC. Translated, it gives CASSPTGAGGTQYF.

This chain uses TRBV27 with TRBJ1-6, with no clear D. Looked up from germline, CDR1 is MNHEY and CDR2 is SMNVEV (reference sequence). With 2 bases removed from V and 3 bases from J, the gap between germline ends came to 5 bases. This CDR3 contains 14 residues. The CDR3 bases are TGTGCCAGCAGTTTACTCCGCTATAATTCACCCCTCCACTTT. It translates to CASSLLRYNSPLHF.

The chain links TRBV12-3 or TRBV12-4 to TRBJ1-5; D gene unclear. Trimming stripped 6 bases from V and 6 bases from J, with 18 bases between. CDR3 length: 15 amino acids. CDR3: CASSQDPTGPQPQHF. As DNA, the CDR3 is TGTGCCAGCAGCCAGGACCCAACTGGCCCTCAGCCCCAGCATTTT.

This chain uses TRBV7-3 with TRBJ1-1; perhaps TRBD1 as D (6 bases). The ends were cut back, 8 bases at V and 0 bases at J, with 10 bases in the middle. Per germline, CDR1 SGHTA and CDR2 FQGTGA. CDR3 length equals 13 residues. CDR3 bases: TGTGCCAGCCGACAGGCGATGAACACTGAAGCTTTCTTT. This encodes CASRQAMNTEAFF.

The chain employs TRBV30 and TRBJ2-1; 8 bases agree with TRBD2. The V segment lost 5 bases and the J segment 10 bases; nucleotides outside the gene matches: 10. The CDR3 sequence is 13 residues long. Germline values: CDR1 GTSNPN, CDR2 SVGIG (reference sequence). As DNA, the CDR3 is TGTGCCTGGGCGAGCGGGGGCCTTAGGGAGCAGTTCTTC. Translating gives CAWASGGLREQFF. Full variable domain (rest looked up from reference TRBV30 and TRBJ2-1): SQTIHQWPATLVQPVGSPLSLECTVEGTSNPNLYWYRQAAGRGLQLLFYSVGIGQISSEVPQNLSASRPQDRQFILSSKKLLLSDSGFYLCAWASGGLREQFFGPGTRLTVL.

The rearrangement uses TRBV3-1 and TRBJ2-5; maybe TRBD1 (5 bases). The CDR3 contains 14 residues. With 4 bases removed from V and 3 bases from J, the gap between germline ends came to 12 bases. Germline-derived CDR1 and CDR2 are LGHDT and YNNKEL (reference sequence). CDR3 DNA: TGTGCCAGCAGCCTCCGACAGTTTGAAGAGACCCAGTACTTC. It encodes CASSLRQFEETQYF.